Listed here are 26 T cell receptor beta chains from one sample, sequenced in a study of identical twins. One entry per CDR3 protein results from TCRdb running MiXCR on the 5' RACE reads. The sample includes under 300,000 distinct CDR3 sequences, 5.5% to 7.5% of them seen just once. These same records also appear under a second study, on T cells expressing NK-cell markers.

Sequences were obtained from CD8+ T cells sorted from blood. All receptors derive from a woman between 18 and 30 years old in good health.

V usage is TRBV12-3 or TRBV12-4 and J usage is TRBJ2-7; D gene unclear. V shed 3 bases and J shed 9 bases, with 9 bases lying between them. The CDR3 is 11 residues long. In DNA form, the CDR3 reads TGTGCCAGCAGTTTTGGATCGGGGCAGTACTTC. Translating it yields CASSFGSGQYF.

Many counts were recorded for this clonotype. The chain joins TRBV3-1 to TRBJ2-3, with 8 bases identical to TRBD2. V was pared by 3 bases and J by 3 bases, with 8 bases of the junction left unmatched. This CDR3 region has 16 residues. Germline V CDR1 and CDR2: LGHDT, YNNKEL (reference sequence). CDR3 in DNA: TGTGCCAGCAGCCATATCCGGATAGCGGGGACAGATACGCAGTATTTT. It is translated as CASSHIRIAGTDTQYF.

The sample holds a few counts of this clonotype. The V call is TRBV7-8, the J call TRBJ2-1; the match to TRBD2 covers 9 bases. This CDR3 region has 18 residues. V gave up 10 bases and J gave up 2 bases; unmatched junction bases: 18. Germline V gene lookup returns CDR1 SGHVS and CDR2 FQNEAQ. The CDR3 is CAINTRAGGSTTYNEQFF. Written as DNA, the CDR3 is TGTGCCATCAACACTAGGGCGGGAGGGTCAACAACCTACAATGAGCAGTTCTTC.

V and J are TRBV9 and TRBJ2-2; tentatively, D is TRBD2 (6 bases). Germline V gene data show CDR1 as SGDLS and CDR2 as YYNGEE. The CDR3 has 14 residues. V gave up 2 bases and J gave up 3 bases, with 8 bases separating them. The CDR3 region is CASSVSGDTGELFF. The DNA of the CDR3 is TGTGCCAGCAGCGTTTCGGGAGACACCGGGGAGCTGTTTTTT. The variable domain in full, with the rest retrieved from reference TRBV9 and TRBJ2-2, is DSGVTQTPKHLITATGQRVTLRCSPRSGDLSVYWYQQSLDQGLQFLIQYYNGEERAKGNILERFSAQQFPDLHSELNLSSLELGDSALYFCASSVSGDTGELFFGEGSRLTVL.

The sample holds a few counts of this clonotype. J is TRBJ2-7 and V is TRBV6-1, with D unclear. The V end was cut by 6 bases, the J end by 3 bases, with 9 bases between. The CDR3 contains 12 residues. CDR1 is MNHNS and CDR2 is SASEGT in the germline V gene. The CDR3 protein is CASSYYSYEQYF. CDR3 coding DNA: TGTGCCAGCAGCTACTACAGCTACGAGCAGTACTTC.

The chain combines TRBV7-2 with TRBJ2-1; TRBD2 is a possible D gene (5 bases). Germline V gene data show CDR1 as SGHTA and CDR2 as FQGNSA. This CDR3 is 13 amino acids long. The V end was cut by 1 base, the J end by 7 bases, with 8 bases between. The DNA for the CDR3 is TGTGCCAGCAGCTTAGTAGCGAGGAATGAGCAGTTCTTC. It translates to CASSLVARNEQFF. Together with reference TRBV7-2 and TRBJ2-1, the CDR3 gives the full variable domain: GAGVSQSPSNKVTEKGKDVELRCDPISGHTALYWYRQSLGQGLEFLIYFQGNSAPDKSGLPSDRFSAERTGGSVSTLTIQRTQQEDSAVYLCASSLVARNEQFFGPGTRLTVL.

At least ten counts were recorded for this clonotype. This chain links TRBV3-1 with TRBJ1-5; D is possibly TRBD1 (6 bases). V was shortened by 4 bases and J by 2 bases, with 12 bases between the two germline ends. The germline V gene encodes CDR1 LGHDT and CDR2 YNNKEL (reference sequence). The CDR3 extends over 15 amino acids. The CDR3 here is CASSRDTGGNQPQHF. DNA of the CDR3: TGTGCCAGCAGCCGGGACACCGGTGGCAATCAGCCCCAGCATTTT.

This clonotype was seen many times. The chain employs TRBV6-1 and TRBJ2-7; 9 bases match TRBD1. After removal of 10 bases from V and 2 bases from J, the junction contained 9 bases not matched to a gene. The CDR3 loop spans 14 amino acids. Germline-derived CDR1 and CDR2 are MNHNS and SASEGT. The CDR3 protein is CATRGTGITYEQYF. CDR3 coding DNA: TGTGCCACCCGGGGGACAGGGATAACCTACGAGCAGTACTTC.

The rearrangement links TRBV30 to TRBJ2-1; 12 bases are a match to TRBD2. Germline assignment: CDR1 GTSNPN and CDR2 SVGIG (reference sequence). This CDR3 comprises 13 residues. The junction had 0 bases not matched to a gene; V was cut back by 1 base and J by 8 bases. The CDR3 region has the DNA TGTGCCTGGAGTGCTAGCGGGAGGGATGAGCAGTTCTTC. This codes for CAWSASGRDEQFF.

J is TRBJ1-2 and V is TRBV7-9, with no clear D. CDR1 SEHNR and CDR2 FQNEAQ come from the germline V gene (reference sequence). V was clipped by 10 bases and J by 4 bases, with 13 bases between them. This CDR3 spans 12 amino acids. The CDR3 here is CATTSLGYGYTF. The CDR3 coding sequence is TGTGCCACCACCTCCTTGGGCTATGGCTACACCTTC. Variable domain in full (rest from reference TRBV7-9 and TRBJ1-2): DTGVSQNPRHKITKRGQNVTFRCDPISEHNRLYWYRQTLGQGPEFLTYFQNEAQLEKSRLLSDRFSAERPKGSFSTLEIQRTEQGDSAMYLCATTSLGYGYTFGSGTRLTVV.

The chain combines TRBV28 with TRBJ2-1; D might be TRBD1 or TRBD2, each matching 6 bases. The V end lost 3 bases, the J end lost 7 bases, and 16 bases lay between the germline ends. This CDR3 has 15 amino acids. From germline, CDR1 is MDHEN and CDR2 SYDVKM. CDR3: CASSFSSGGQNEQFF. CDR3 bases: TGTGCCAGCAGTTTCTCCAGTGGGGGGCAAAATGAGCAGTTCTTC.

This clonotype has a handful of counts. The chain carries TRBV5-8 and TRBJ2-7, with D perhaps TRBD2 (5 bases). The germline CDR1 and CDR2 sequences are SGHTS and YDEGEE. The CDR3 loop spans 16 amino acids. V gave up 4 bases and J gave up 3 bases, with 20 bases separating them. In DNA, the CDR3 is TGTGCCAGCAGCACGCTGAGGGCACAAGCTTTCTACGAGCAGTACTTC. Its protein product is CASSTLRAQAFYEQYF.

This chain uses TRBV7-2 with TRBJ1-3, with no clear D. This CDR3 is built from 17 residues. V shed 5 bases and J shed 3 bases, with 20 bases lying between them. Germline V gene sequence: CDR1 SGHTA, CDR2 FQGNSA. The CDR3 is CASSPTLGLLSGNTIYF. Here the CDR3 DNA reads TGTGCCAGCAGCCCCACTCTGGGGTTGTTGAGTGGAAACACCATATATTTT.

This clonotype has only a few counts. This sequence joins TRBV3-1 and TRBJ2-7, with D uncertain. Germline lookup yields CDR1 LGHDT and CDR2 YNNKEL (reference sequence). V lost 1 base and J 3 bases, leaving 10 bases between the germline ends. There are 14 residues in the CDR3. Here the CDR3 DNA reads TGTGCCAGCAGCCAAGGAAGTCCCTTCTACGAGCAGTACTTC. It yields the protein CASSQGSPFYEQYF.

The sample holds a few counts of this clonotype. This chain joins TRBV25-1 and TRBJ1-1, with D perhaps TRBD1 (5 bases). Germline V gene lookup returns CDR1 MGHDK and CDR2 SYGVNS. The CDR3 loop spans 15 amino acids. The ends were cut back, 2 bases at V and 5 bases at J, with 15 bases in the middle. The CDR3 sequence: CASSEGGGVRTEAFF. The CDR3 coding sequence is TGTGCCAGCAGTGAAGGGGGGGGAGTGAGGACTGAAGCTTTCTTT.

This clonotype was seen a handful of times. The CDR3 DNA is TGTGCCATCAGTACTGACAGGATCAACGAGCAGTACTTC. Protein: CAISTDRINEQYF. This chain uses TRBV10-3 with TRBJ2-7; TRBD1 is a possible D gene (6 bases). Germline-derived CDR1 and CDR2 are ENHRY and SYGVKD. Trimming cost V 5 bases and J 5 bases, with 13 bases left between them. The CDR3 has 13 residues.

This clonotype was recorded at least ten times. CDR3 nucleotides: TGTGCCAGCAGTGGGGTGGGGACGCTCTCCGAGCAGTACTTC. It is translated as CASSGVGTLSEQYF. V gene TRBV12-3 or TRBV12-4 combines with J gene TRBJ2-7; D is perhaps TRBD1 or TRBD2 (5 bases each). CDR3 length: 14 residues. V dropped 5 bases and J dropped 6 bases, with 17 bases sitting between them.

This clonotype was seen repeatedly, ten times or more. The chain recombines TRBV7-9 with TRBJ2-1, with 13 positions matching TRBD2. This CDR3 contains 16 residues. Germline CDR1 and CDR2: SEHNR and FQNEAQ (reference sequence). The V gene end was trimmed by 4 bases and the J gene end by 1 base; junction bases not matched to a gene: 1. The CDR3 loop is CASSSGLAGSYNEQFF. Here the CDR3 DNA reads TGTGCCAGCAGCTCGGGACTAGCGGGATCCTACAATGAGCAGTTCTTC.

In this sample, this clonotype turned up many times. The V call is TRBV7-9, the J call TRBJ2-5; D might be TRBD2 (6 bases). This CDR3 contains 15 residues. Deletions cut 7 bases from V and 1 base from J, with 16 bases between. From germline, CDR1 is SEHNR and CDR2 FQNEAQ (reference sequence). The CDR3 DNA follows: TGTGCCAGCAAAGGGCTTAGCGGAGCCCAAGAGACCCAGTACTTC. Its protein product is CASKGLSGAQETQYF.

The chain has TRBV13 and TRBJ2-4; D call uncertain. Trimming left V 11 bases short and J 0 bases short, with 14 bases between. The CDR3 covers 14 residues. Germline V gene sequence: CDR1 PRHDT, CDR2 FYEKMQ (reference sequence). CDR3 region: CASGSNLAKNIQYF. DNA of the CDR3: TGTGCCTCCGGGTCAAACTTAGCCAAAAACATTCAGTACTTC. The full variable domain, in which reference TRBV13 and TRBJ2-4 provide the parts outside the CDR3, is AAGVIQSPRHLIKEKRETATLKCYPIPRHDTVYWYQQGPGQDPQFLISFYEKMQSDKGSIPDRFSAQQFSDYHSELNMSSLELGDSALYFCASGSNLAKNIQYFGAGTRLSVL.

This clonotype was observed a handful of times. The CDR3 protein is CASSFTRNIQYF. CDR3 sequence (DNA): TGTGCCAGCAGCTTCACGAGAAACATTCAGTACTTC. The V and J genes are TRBV13 and TRBJ2-4, with no clear D. The CDR3 consists of 12 residues. Looked up from germline, CDR1 is PRHDT and CDR2 is FYEKMQ (reference sequence). Between the trimmed V and J ends, which lost 3 bases and 6 bases, there was a span of 6 bases.

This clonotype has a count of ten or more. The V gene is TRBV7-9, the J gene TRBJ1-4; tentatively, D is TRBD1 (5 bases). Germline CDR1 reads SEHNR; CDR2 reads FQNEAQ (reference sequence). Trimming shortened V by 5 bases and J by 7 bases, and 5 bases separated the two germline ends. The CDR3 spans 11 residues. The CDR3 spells CASSGGEKLFF. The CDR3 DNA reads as TGTGCCAGCAGCGGGGGTGAAAAACTGTTTTTT.

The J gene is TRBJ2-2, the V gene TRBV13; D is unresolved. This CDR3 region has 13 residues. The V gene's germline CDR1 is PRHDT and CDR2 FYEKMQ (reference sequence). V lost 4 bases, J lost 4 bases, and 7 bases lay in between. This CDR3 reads CASSSLFTGELFF. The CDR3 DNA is TGTGCCAGCAGCTCCCTCTTCACCGGGGAGCTGTTTTTT.

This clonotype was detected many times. In nucleotides, the CDR3 is TGCGCCAGCAGTGCGTTGGACAATGAGCAGTTCTTC. It encodes CASSALDNEQFF. The chain employs TRBV10-1 and TRBJ2-1; no clear D. The V and J ends lost 4 bases and 5 bases respectively, with 6 bases between them. Per germline, CDR1 WNHNN and CDR2 SYGVQD (reference sequence). The length of the CDR3 is 12 residues.

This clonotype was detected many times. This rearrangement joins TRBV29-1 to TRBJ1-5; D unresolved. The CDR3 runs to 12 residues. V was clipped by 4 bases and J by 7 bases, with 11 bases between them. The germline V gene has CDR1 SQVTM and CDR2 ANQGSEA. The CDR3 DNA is TGCAGCGTTGGTAGGGTTGGACAGCCCCAGCATTTT. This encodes CSVGRVGQPQHF.

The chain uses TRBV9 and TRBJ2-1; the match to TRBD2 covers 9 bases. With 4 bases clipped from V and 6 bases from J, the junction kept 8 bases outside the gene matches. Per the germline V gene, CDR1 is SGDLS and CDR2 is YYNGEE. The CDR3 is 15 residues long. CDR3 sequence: CASSSFPSGVNEQFF. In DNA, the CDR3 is TGTGCCAGCAGCAGTTTTCCTAGCGGGGTCAATGAGCAGTTCTTC.